Each of the 5 T cell receptor beta chains below was sequenced from the same sample in a study of shared clonotypes between healthy human individuals. Assay used: immunoSEQ multiplex PCR; TCRdb lists only in-frame clones, some missing. This sample has 950,000 to 1,100,000 clones, with under 80% found just once. The sequenced sample was memory CD4+ T cells sorted from blood. Subset noted: CD45RA-negative fraction. These receptors all stem from a man aged 18 to 35 in good health.

The chain combines TRBV30 with TRBJ2-3, with D perhaps TRBD1 (6 bases). Trimming pared 5 bases from V and 0 bases from J, leaving 9 bases between. Germline-derived CDR1 and CDR2 are GTSNPN and SVGIG (reference sequence). The CDR3 contains 13 residues. CDR3 bases: TGTGCCTGGTCAGGGGCTAGCACAGATACGCAGTATTTT. Amino acid sequence: CAWSGASTDTQYF.

This clone was observed once. This chain links TRBV7-9 with TRBJ2-2; tentatively, D is TRBD1 (6 bases). The CDR3 covers 16 residues. Trimming took off 0 bases at V and 7 bases at J, with 15 bases between the two ends. CDR1 is SEHNR, CDR2 FQNEAQ, per germline (reference sequence). CDR3: CASSLAAGENGGELFF. For the CDR3, the DNA is TGTGCCAGCAGCTTAGCTGCAGGGGAAAATGGCGGGGAGCTGTTTTTT.

The chain employs TRBV4-2 and TRBJ2-3; the match to TRBD2 covers 7 bases. The germline gives CDR1 LGHNA, CDR2 YNFKEQ. Trimming cost V 3 bases and J 2 bases; bases outside gene matches: 2. This CDR3 is built from 14 residues. Here the CDR3 reads CASSQGGSTDTQYF. Written as DNA, the CDR3 is TGTGCCAGCAGCCAGGGAGGGTCCACAGATACGCAGTATTTT.

The genes are TRBV5-1 and TRBJ2-3; tentatively, D is TRBD2 (6 bases). Per germline, CDR1 SGHRS and CDR2 YFSETQ. The CDR3 spans 17 residues. The V gene lost 4 bases and the J gene lost 2 bases, with 20 bases spanning the gap. In DNA form, the CDR3 reads TGCGCCAGCAGCCCATTCATCGGGAGTACTTTCACAGATACGCAGTATTTT. Translating gives CASSPFIGSTFTDTQYF.

This chain uses TRBV27 with TRBJ1-2; 11 bases are a match to TRBD1. The CDR3 is 15 amino acids. Germline loops: CDR1 MNHEY, CDR2 SMNVEV (reference sequence). V lost 6 bases, J lost 4 bases, and 7 bases stayed unmatched. The CDR3 DNA reads TGTGCCAGCAGGTTCCGGGACAGGGGGGCCTATGGCTACACCTTC. Protein: CASRFRDRGAYGYTF.